This is a list of T cell receptor beta chains from one sample in a study of blood T cells in healthy people across ages. TCRdb analysed the 5' RACE reads with MiXCR anew, one entry per CDR3 protein. The data show roughly 790,000 distinct CDR3 sequences, roughly 43% seen once. The specimen sequenced was blood. The receptors were gathered from a woman aged 55-70 years in good health. CDR3s include the opening cysteine and the closing phenylalanine or tryptophan. A D gene is named only where the DNA matches it firmly. Clone size is stated in some rows and not others, as once, few, many or a class when expanded.

v_call	clone_size	j_call	d_call	cdr3_aa	cdr3_nt
TRBV28	once	TRBJ1-5	NA	CASSLIRNQPQHF	TGTGCCAGCAGTTTAATCAGAAATCAGCCCCAGCATTTT
TRBV10-3	once	TRBJ2-7	NA	CAISGVTYEQYF	TGTGCCATCAGTGGTGTTACCTACGAGCAGTACTTC
TRBV12-5	NA	TRBJ2-1	TRBD1	CASGPGQGDNNEQFF	TGTGCTAGTGGTCCCGGACAGGGAGACAACAATGAGCAGTTCTTC
TRBV6-1	few	TRBJ2-3	NA	CASSRGTDWGDTQYF	TGTGCCAGCAGTCGTGGGACTGATTGGGGAGATACGCAGTATTTT
TRBV29-1	NA	TRBJ1-2	TRBD1	CSVMGQSPFNYGYTF	TGCAGCGTCATGGGACAGTCCCCTTTTAACTATGGCTACACCTTC
TRBV4-1	NA	TRBJ2-1	TRBD2	CASGAGAGNEQFF	TGCGCCAGCGGAGCGGGGGCCGGCAATGAGCAGTTCTTC
TRBV2	NA	TRBJ2-7	NA	CASSDRPGGIEQYF	TGTGCCAGCAGCGATAGGCCCGGAGGGATCGAGCAGTACTTC
TRBV12-3/TRBV12-4	many	TRBJ2-7	NA	CASSYTEYEQYF	TGTGCCAGCAGTTACACAGAATACGAGCAGTACTTC
TRBV6-2/TRBV6-3	NA	TRBJ1-5	TRBD1	CASSRTGGNQPQHF	TGTGCCAGCAGTCGGACAGGGGGGAATCAGCCCCAGCATTTT
TRBV12-3/TRBV12-4	NA	TRBJ2-3	NA	CASSLRRGRVDTQYF	TGTGCCAGCAGTCTCCGGAGAGGTCGGGTAGATACGCAGTATTTT